These T cell receptor beta chains were read from a single sample in a study of identical twins. From the 5' RACE reads, TCRdb called clonotypes with MiXCR, one entry per CDR3 protein. The repertoire holds about 570,000 distinct CDR3 sequences, with around 9.6% as singletons. The same sample was also studied in work on yellow fever vaccine responses in identical twins.

Material for sequencing was PBMCs. Receptors were obtained from a woman aged 18-30 years in good health. Both conserved end residues are trimmed from each CDR3.

TRBV7-7	TRBJ2-5	ASSSGWGLADLGGETQY
TRBV28	TRBJ2-7	ASSTGQPYEQY
TRBV7-9	TRBJ2-1	ASSLNGNEQF
TRBV4-2	TRBJ2-3	ASSQEASGRNGDTQY
TRBV6-6	TRBJ2-5	ASSLVADETQY
TRBV25-1	TRBJ2-5	ASRDPTGYQETQY
TRBV7-9	TRBJ2-3	ASSSSGWTDTQY
TRBV20-1	TRBJ2-5	SARESPVLGTQY
TRBV5-1	TRBJ2-1	ASTPGGGFSPGNEQF
TRBV7-3	TRBJ2-1	ASSLTWGGEQF
TRBV7-9	TRBJ1-1	ASSSFPDTEAF
TRBV9	TRBJ2-7	ASSQGGQDYEQY
TRBV28	TRBJ2-7	ASSFIGVYEQY
TRBV6-1	TRBJ2-5	ASRSDSQETQY
TRBV7-9	TRBJ1-6	ASSLGKIDSPLH
TRBV25-1	TRBJ1-3	ASRKGGQGNTIY
TRBV2	TRBJ2-2	AFCGGQGGGSNTGELF
TRBV11-2	TRBJ2-7	ASSFFSARVSDIEQY
TRBV20-1	TRBJ2-5	SARDRVGGETQY
TRBV12-3/TRBV12-4	TRBJ2-1	ASGDFYNEQF
TRBV10-3	TRBJ2-1	AISGGGRTANEQF
TRBV7-2	TRBJ1-1	ASSSGVTEAF
TRBV12-3/TRBV12-4	TRBJ1-5	ASSHGTGGPRGYQPQH
TRBV29-1	TRBJ2-3	SVEPAGTSTDTQY
TRBV7-8	TRBJ2-1	ASSSGSPANSYNEQF
TRBV12-3/TRBV12-4	TRBJ2-7	ASSLVNYFEQY
TRBV4-3	TRBJ2-5	ASSQIAGVETQY
TRBV29-1	TRBJ2-3	SVEIPNTWDTQY
TRBV4-3	TRBJ2-3	ASSQTGGRTDTQY
TRBV12-3/TRBV12-4	TRBJ2-5	ASSRILDQENQY
TRBV5-7	TRBJ2-1	ASSPRDPYFFYNEQF
TRBV4-1	TRBJ2-1	ASSQDEAIF
TRBV6-5	TRBJ2-1	ASSLGSGRKSYNEQF
TRBV6-5	TRBJ2-7	ASSYTRKTYEQY
TRBV29-1	TRBJ1-1	SVTLHVWENTEAF
TRBV6-1	TRBJ1-1	ASTQGLNTEAF
TRBV6-2/TRBV6-3	TRBJ2-1	ASSETSGFYNEQF
TRBV20-1	TRBJ2-1	SARDPSGRYNEQF
TRBV3-1	TRBJ2-1	ASSQPLREQF
TRBV11-2	TRBJ2-1	ASSLDGPSFLTYNEQF
TRBV7-9	TRBJ2-1	ASSGTDRDYNEQF
TRBV2	TRBJ2-3	ASRWGPDTQY
TRBV29-1	TRBJ2-2	SVDTGQGVTGELF
TRBV7-9	TRBJ2-5	ASSSIVPYQETQY
TRBV20-1	TRBJ2-3	SARGVSGGSDTQY
TRBV20-1	TRBJ2-7	SARPIAGDSYEQY
TRBV25-1	TRBJ2-7	ASSDFRDRGYEQY
TRBV5-1	TRBJ2-7	ASSSGTGNSYEQY
TRBV11-2	TRBJ2-7	ASSFFPGQGSYEQY
TRBV27	TRBJ2-1	ASSLLGLTNNEQF
TRBV11-2	TRBJ2-7	ASRGGSGSLGSEQY
TRBV29-1	TRBJ2-7	SVDEGKASEQY
TRBV12-3/TRBV12-4	TRBJ2-3	ASSFSGGATDTQY
TRBV20-1	TRBJ2-6	SASRRGAGPGANVLT
TRBV27	TRBJ2-4	ASSLSRWGKNIQY
TRBV12-3/TRBV12-4	TRBJ2-7	ASSAAVLAGASYEQY
TRBV3-1	TRBJ2-5	ASSQDRTGYGEETQY
TRBV25-1	TRBJ2-5	ASSDGGRETQY
TRBV3-1	TRBJ2-2	ASSLAGDGGELF
TRBV29-1	TRBJ1-1	SSMWGMNTEAF